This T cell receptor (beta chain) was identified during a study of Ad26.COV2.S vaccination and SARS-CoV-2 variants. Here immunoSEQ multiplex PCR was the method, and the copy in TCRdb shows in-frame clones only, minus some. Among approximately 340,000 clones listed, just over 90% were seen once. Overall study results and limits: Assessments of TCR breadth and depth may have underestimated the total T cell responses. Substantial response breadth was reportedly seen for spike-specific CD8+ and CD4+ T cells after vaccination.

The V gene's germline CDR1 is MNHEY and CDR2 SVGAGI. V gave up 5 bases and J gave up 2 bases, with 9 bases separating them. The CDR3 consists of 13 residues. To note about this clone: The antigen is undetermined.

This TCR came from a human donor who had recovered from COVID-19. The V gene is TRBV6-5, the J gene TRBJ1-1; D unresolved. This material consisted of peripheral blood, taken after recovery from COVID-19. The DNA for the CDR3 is TGTGCCAGCAGTACCTCCAGAAACACTGAAGCTTTCTTT. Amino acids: CASSTSRNTEAFF.